These 2 T cell receptor beta chains originate from one sample sequenced in a study of graft-versus-host responses after intestinal transplantation. Clones were sequenced by immunoSEQ multiplex PCR, and TCRdb holds only the in-frame ones, with some missing. The sample has roughly 11,000 clones; approximately 89% are singletons. Time point meaning: postoperative day 105 after intestinal transplantation (dayNNNN = postoperative day). The sequences come from PBMCs, collected 105 days after intestinal transplantation. These receptors came from a human patient who received an intestinal transplant, so some T cells may come from the graft donor.

The chain couples TRBV4-1 to TRBJ2-7; the D gene is possibly TRBD2 (6 bases). The ends were cut back, 1 base at V and 2 bases at J, with 12 bases in the middle. Germline CDR1 MGHRA, CDR2 YSYEKL. The CDR3 spans 15 residues. CDR3 DNA: TGCGCCAGCAGCCAAGGGCGGGACTCGACCTACGAGCAGTACTTC. This gives the protein CASSQGRDSTYEQYF.

The chain is built from TRBV15 and TRBJ2-7, with D uncertain. Trimming pared 4 bases from V and 2 bases from J, leaving 12 bases between. This CDR3 region has 14 residues. Germline CDR1 is LNHNV and CDR2 is YYDKDF (reference sequence). The chain's CDR3 is CATSMGHIPYEQYF. CDR3 nucleotides: TGTGCCACCAGCATGGGTCATATTCCCTACGAGCAGTACTTC.